The sequence of this T cell receptor beta chain was determined in a study of blood T cell repertoires in COVID-19. Assay: immunoSEQ multiplex PCR; the TCRdb copy retains only in-frame clones and omits some. The table lists some 120,000 clones, 70% to 90% of them singletons. The CDR3 loop spans 15 amino acids. Germline trimming cut 6 bases from V and 0 bases from J; bases unmatched to any gene: 9. Germline loops: CDR1 SQVTM, CDR2 ANQGSEA. The receptor was isolated from a man aged 25 to 45 with acute or convalescent COVID-19. V usage is TRBV29-1 and J usage is TRBJ2-3; the match to TRBD2 covers 7 bases. The sample consisted of peripheral blood. The CDR3 protein is CSVGGDRYSTDTQYF. CDR3 coding DNA: TGCAGCGTGGGGGGGGACCGATATAGCACAGATACGCAGTATTTT.